Detailed here is one TCR beta chain. This sample was included in a study of blood T cell repertoires in COVID-19. The table came from immunoSEQ multiplex PCR; TCRdb's copy has only in-frame clones and leaves some out. This sample has about 45,000 clones, with over 70% found just once. V gave up 5 bases and J gave up 7 bases, with 14 bases separating them. This CDR3 contains 13 residues. This chain uses TRBV12-3 or TRBV12-4 with TRBJ1-1; tentatively, D is TRBD1 (6 bases). Source material: peripheral blood. The receptor was derived from a woman of 80 years or more with acute or convalescent COVID-19. CDR3 in DNA: TGTGCCAGCAGTCTTCAGGGGAGGGGTGAAGCTTTCTTT. It specifies CASSLQGRGEAFF.